This TCR beta chain derives from a study of response to subunit inactivated influenza vaccine. As concerns this clonotype: Its antigen is still unknown.

General study findings and limits: Authors suggested seasonal influenza vaccinations each recruit few new T cells.

TCRdb re-derived calls from the RT-PCR reads in MiXCR, one entry per CDR3 protein. Among hundreds of thousands of distinct CDR3 sequences listed, around 15% were seen once. The germline CDR1 and CDR2 sequences are MNHEY and SVGAGI. There are 15 residues in the CDR3. V was clipped by 2 bases and J by 1 base, with 10 bases between them. The sample here was PBMCs from blood, taken roughly 2 weeks before vaccination. The gene calls are TRBV6-5 and TRBJ2-3, with D possibly TRBD2 on 6 matching bases. The TCR sequence derives from a man aged 50 to 59 who received an inactivated influenza vaccine. The CDR3 sequence: CASSYQWGGTDTQYF. The CDR3 DNA reads as TGTGCCAGCAGTTACCAATGGGGGGGCACAGATACGCAGTATTTT.